This paragraph reports one TCR beta chain. The entry originates in a study of blood T cell repertoires in COVID-19. Study summary: Sample material is recorded as cDNA or gDNA derived from T cells, B-cell-depleted T cells, or PBMCs.

Sequencing was performed with immunoSEQ multiplex PCR; in TCRdb, only in-frame clones are kept and a portion is missing. Found here are about 250,000 clones, 65% to 90% of them singletons; the top ten hold over 7.5%. Material for sequencing was PBMCs or T cells enriched from blood (not recorded which). The clonotype comes from a woman in her 50s with acute COVID-19.

The CDR3 nucleotides are TGTGCCAGTAGTTCCAGGACAGCCAGCTCCTACAATGAGCAGTTCTTC. It translates to CASSSRTASSYNEQFF. The chain joins TRBV19 to TRBJ2-1, with a possible D match to TRBD1 (6 bases). The CDR3 loop spans 16 amino acids. From germline, CDR1 is LNHDA and CDR2 SQIVND (reference sequence). V was shortened by 5 bases and J by 0 bases, with 14 bases between the two germline ends.